One and the same sample provided the 30 T cell receptor beta chains below, sequenced in a study of OX40 agonist ivuxolimab in advanced cancers. Only in-frame clones appear in the TCRdb table, and some are missing; sequencing was by immunoSEQ multiplex PCR. This sample has 60,000 or so clones, with roughly 82% found just once. This specimen was CD4+ or CD8+ T cells sorted from blood, taken in a trial of the OX40 agonist ivuxolimab. These receptor sequences come from an adult with an advanced solid tumor such as melanoma, head and neck, liver or kidney cancer.

The rearrangement uses TRBV19 and TRBJ1-2, with 11 positions matching TRBD1. The CDR3 consists of 15 residues. J gave up 4 bases and V 5 bases, and 6 bases lay outside the gene matches. Per the germline V gene, CDR1 is LNHDA and CDR2 is SQIVND (reference sequence). CDR3 sequence (DNA): TGTGCCAGTAGTCCAGGACAGGGGGCAATCTATGGCTACACCTTC. Its translation: CASSPGQGAIYGYTF.

This rearrangement joins TRBV10-3 to TRBJ1-4; 10 bases are a match to TRBD1. The trim removed 6 bases at V and 8 bases at J, leaving 6 bases unmatched. Germline CDR1 is ENHRY and CDR2 is SYGVKD. The CDR3 length is 14 residues. For the CDR3, the DNA is TGTGCCATCAGGGAAGGGACAGGGGAGGAAAAACTGTTTTTT. This codes for CAIREGTGEEKLFF.

This clone came up a few times. The V and J genes are TRBV28 and TRBJ1-2; D is unresolved. V shed 1 base and J shed 7 bases, with 13 bases lying between them. Germline V lookup: CDR1 MDHEN, CDR2 SYDVKM. The CDR3 has 14 residues. As DNA, the CDR3 is TGTGCCAGCAGTTTATTAGAGGTTTCGGGTGGCTACACCTTC. It yields the protein CASSLLEVSGGYTF.

The CDR3: CASSLTGGGGPRETQYF. DNA of the CDR3: TGTGCCAGCAGCTTAACGGGCGGCGGGGGACCACGTGAGACCCAGTACTTC. The chain combines TRBV7-3 with TRBJ2-5, with 7 nucleotides matching TRBD2. J gave up 5 bases and V 0 bases, and 12 bases lay outside the gene matches. CDR1 SGHTA and CDR2 FQGTGA come from the germline V gene. CDR3 length: 17 residues.

The CDR3 here is CASSLAIVRANTEAFF. The DNA for the CDR3 is TGTGCCAGCAGCTTAGCAATTGTCAGGGCGAACACTGAAGCTTTCTTT. The chain carries TRBV11-1 and TRBJ1-1; TRBD1 might be the D (5 bases). CDR1 and CDR2 (germline): SGHAT, FQDESV (reference sequence). CDR3 size: 16 residues. V was trimmed by 0 bases and J by 1 base, leaving 12 bases between them.

This clone showed up just a few times. Other DNA sequences in the same sample also yield this CDR3. The chain uses TRBV30 and TRBJ1-5; D is undetermined. Trimming shortened V by 2 bases and J by 5 bases, and 10 bases separated the two germline ends. Germline CDR1 and CDR2: GTSNPN and SVGIG (reference sequence). CDR3 length: 13 residues. The CDR3 region has the DNA TGTGCCTGGAGTTTGGCAGTAGATCAGCCCCAGCATTTT. Translation gives CAWSLAVDQPQHF.

This clone showed up just once. The chain couples TRBV5-1 to TRBJ2-7; either TRBD1 or TRBD2 may fit D (5 bases each). Germline CDR1 and CDR2: SGHRS and YFSETQ. The V end lost 0 bases, the J end lost 0 bases, and 10 bases lay between the germline ends. The length of the CDR3 is 15 residues. The CDR3, as DNA: TGCGCCAGCAGCTTGGGAGGGGCTAGCTCCTACGAGCAGTACTTC. Translating gives CASSLGGASSYEQYF.

The J gene is TRBJ1-2, the V gene TRBV7-2, with TRBD1 matching over 7 bases. The CDR3 is 14 residues long. The J segment lost 6 bases and the V segment lost 5 bases, leaving 9 bases of the junction unmatched. CDR1 and CDR2 from the germline V gene are SGHTA and FQGNSA. The CDR3 spells CASSRQGLGNGYTF. The CDR3, as DNA: TGTGCCAGCAGCAGACAGGGTCTTGGGAATGGCTACACCTTC.

The rearrangement uses TRBV7-3 and TRBJ2-3; no definite D call. CDR3 length: 15 residues. The V and J ends lost 1 base and 0 bases respectively, with 8 bases between them. From germline, CDR1 is SGHTA and CDR2 FQGTGA. The CDR3 loop is CASSLSGSSTDTQYF. The CDR3, as DNA: TGTGCCAGCAGCTTAAGCGGATCTAGCACAGATACGCAGTATTTT.

The V and J genes are TRBV12-1 and TRBJ2-5; the table's D gene call, TRBD2, was not cross checked with the DNA. TRBV12-1 has pseudogene status. The CDR3 covers 14 residues. The chain's CDR3 is CASSSRGEQETQYF. The CDR3 coding sequence is TGTGCCAGCAGCTCCCGGGGGGAACAAGAGACCCAGTACTTC.

This rearrangement joins TRBV2 to TRBJ2-3, with D possibly being TRBD1 or TRBD2 (5 bases each). Germline CDR1 SNHLY, CDR2 FYNNEI. V was shortened by 7 bases and J by 5 bases, with 13 bases between the two germline ends. The CDR3 is 13 residues long. This CDR3 reads CASNGTPLDTQYF. The CDR3 nucleotides read TGTGCCAGCAACGGGACCCCCCTAGATACGCAGTATTTT. The full variable domain, its missing parts supplied by reference TRBV2 and TRBJ2-3, is EPEVTQTPSHQVTQMGQEVILRCVPISNHLYFYWYRQILGQKVEFLVSFYNNEISEKSEIFDDQFSVERPDGSNFTLKIRSTKLEDSAMYFCASNGTPLDTQYFGPGTRLTVL.

This sequence joins TRBV19 and TRBJ2-3, with 9 bases that match TRBD2. Looked up from germline, CDR1 is LNHDA and CDR2 is SQIVND (reference sequence). The CDR3 covers 17 residues. V lost 1 base to trimming and J lost 2 bases; unmatched junction nucleotides: 7. CDR3 protein: CASSIGASGDTTDTQYF. The CDR3 bases are TGTGCCAGTAGTATAGGTGCTAGCGGGGATACCACAGATACGCAGTATTTT.

V gene TRBV4-2 combines with J gene TRBJ2-3; D gene ambiguous. V lost 2 bases, J lost 10 bases, and 13 bases lay in between. Germline loops: CDR1 LGHNA, CDR2 YNFKEQ. This CDR3 has 13 residues. Written as DNA, the CDR3 is TGTGCCAGCAGCCAAACTGACGTGGATGCGCAGTATTTT. This encodes CASSQTDVDAQYF.

This rearrangement joins TRBV7-2 to TRBJ1-4, with a weak D call TRBD1 (5 bases). The CDR3 contains 14 residues. Germline assignment: CDR1 SGHTA and CDR2 FQGNSA. V was shortened by 5 bases and J by 7 bases, with 14 bases between the two germline ends. CDR3 coding DNA: TGTGCCAGCAGCCCTCTCCTGAGGGGTGAAAAACTGTTTTTT. Protein: CASSPLLRGEKLFF.

The rearrangement joins TRBV19 to TRBJ2-7; TRBD2 might be the D (5 bases). The CDR3 is made up of 12 amino acids. The germline CDR1 and CDR2 sequences are LNHDA and SQIVND (reference sequence). The V and J ends lost 6 bases and 1 base respectively, with 7 bases between them. CDR3 sequence reads: CASSGVSYEQYF. CDR3 nucleotide sequence: TGTGCCAGTAGCGGGGTATCCTACGAGCAGTACTTC.

Here the CDR3 DNA reads TGTGCCAGCAGCTTAGATGGGACAGGGGATCAGCCCCAGCATTTT. As protein: CASSLDGTGDQPQHF. J is TRBJ1-5 and V is TRBV11-3, with 10 bases fitting TRBD1. The CDR3 has 15 residues. The J segment lost 5 bases and the V segment lost 0 bases, leaving 1 base of the junction unmatched. Germline V gives CDR1 SGHNT, CDR2 YENEEA.

This clone was counted only a few times. The genes are TRBV5-1 and TRBJ2-1; 11 bases map to TRBD1. The CDR3 consists of 14 residues. The V segment lost 7 bases and the J segment 9 bases; nucleotides outside the gene matches: 9. Germline V gene data show CDR1 as SGHRS and CDR2 as YFSETQ. CDR3 in amino acids: CASGAGQGGSEQFF. CDR3 DNA: TGCGCCAGCGGCGCGGGACAGGGGGGTAGTGAGCAGTTCTTC.

Worth noting for this clone: This sample includes further DNA sequences coding for the same CDR3. V gene TRBV30 combines with J gene TRBJ2-2, with D perhaps matching TRBD1 (6 bases). The CDR3 totals 14 residues. The ends were cut back, 7 bases at V and 5 bases at J, with 17 bases in the middle. CDR1 and CDR2 from the germline V gene are GTSNPN and SVGIG (reference sequence). The CDR3 loop reads CAFREGGYTGELFF. DNA for the CDR3: TGTGCCTTCAGGGAAGGGGGTTATACCGGGGAGCTGTTTTTT.

This chain uses TRBV2 with TRBJ2-5, with TRBD1 matching over 9 bases. This CDR3 is built from 14 residues. The V gene's germline CDR1 is SNHLY and CDR2 FYNNEI. With V trimmed by 8 bases and J by 1 base, 5 bases remained unmatched. The CDR3: CASEIQGAQETQYF. The DNA for the CDR3 is TGTGCCAGCGAGATACAGGGGGCCCAAGAGACCCAGTACTTC.

The J gene is TRBJ1-4, the V gene TRBV11-3; TRBD1 might be the D (6 bases). The CDR3 runs 14 residues. Germline CDR1 and CDR2: SGHNT and YENEEA. V lost 5 bases, J lost 8 bases, and 15 bases lay in between. This chain's CDR3 is CASSPNQGGEKLFF. For the CDR3, the DNA is TGTGCCAGCAGCCCTAACCAAGGGGGAGAAAAACTGTTTTTT.

The chain uses TRBV19 and TRBJ1-5, with unresolved D. The CDR3 runs to 14 residues. Germline CDR1 is LNHDA and CDR2 is SQIVND (reference sequence). Trimming left V 6 bases short and J 3 bases short, with 12 bases between. CDR3 region: CASRGQSPNQPQHF. The CDR3 coding sequence is TGTGCCAGTAGGGGCCAGTCCCCCAATCAGCCCCAGCATTTT.

This clone was seen once. V and J are TRBV11-3 and TRBJ2-1; D might be TRBD1 or TRBD2, each matching 6 bases. Germline CDR1 is SGHNT and CDR2 is YENEEA. The CDR3 is made up of 15 amino acids. V was trimmed by 1 base and J by 3 bases, leaving 10 bases between them. CDR3 protein: CASSLGRGSYNEQFF. CDR3 in DNA: TGTGCCAGCAGCTTAGGGAGGGGGAGCTACAATGAGCAGTTCTTC.

The rearrangement links TRBV5-1 to TRBJ2-7; 7 bases agree with TRBD1. The CDR3 length is 16 residues. V gave up 0 bases and J gave up 0 bases; unmatched junction bases: 6. Germline lookup yields CDR1 SGHRS and CDR2 YFSETQ. The CDR3 sequence is CASSLAPTGVSYEQYF. The CDR3 DNA is TGCGCCAGCAGCTTGGCCCCAACAGGGGTCTCCTACGAGCAGTACTTC. Combining the CDR3 with reference TRBV5-1 and TRBJ2-7 gives the whole variable domain KAGVTQTPRYLIKTRGQQVTLSCSPISGHRSVSWYQQTPGQGLQFLFEYFSETQRNKGNFPGRFSGRQFSNSRSEMNVSTLELGDSALYLCASSLAPTGVSYEQYFGPGTRLTVT.

The V call is TRBV11-3, the J call TRBJ1-3; 9 bases agree with TRBD1. The V gene end was trimmed by 4 bases and the J gene end by 0 bases; junction bases not matched to a gene: 7. The CDR3 is made up of 17 amino acids. From germline, CDR1 is SGHNT and CDR2 YENEEA. The DNA of the CDR3 is TGTGCCAGCAGCTCGGGGACAGGGCCAAACTCTGGAAACACCATATATTTT. Amino acids: CASSSGTGPNSGNTIYF.

V is TRBV9 and J is TRBJ2-1, with a possible D match to TRBD1 (6 bases). The V gene lost 2 bases and the J gene lost 5 bases, with 20 bases spanning the gap. CDR3 length: 17 residues. Germline V CDR1 and CDR2: SGDLS, YYNGEE. The CDR3 region is CASSVPETGPKNNEQFF. As DNA, the CDR3 is TGTGCCAGCAGCGTGCCCGAAACAGGGCCGAAAAACAATGAGCAGTTCTTC.

CDR3 nucleotide sequence: TGTGCCAGCAGCTCAAAAAGGGCGGACGAGACCCAGTACTTC. It codes for CASSSKRADETQYF. The rearrangement uses TRBV5-4 and TRBJ2-5; D remains unclear. The CDR3 is made up of 14 amino acids. V lost 3 bases and J 5 bases, leaving 14 bases between the germline ends. Germline V gene data show CDR1 as SGHNT and CDR2 as YYREEE (reference sequence). The whole variable domain, remainder taken from reference TRBV5-4 and TRBJ2-5, is ETGVTQSPTHLIKTRGQQVTLRCSSQSGHNTVSWYQQALGQGPQFIFQYYREEENGRGNFPPRFSGLQFPNYSSELNVNALELDDSALYLCASSSKRADETQYFGPGTRLLVL.

The chain recombines TRBV11-3 with TRBJ2-5; D may be TRBD2 (6 bases). CDR1 SGHNT and CDR2 YENEEA come from the germline V gene. Trimming left V 5 bases short and J 5 bases short, with 12 bases between. This CDR3 comprises 13 residues. The CDR3 is CASSTTSDETQYF. The CDR3 nucleotides read TGTGCCAGCAGCACGACTAGTGACGAGACCCAGTACTTC.

The chain has TRBV7-9 and TRBJ2-4; D not certain. V was trimmed by 5 bases and J by 5 bases, leaving 10 bases between them. Per germline, CDR1 SEHNR and CDR2 FQNEAQ (reference sequence). This CDR3 is 13 amino acids long. The CDR3 DNA is TGTGCCAGCAGCACCCAGGCACAAAACATTCAGTACTTC. It is translated as CASSTQAQNIQYF.

V usage is TRBV27 and J usage is TRBJ2-7; D unresolved. V was clipped by 5 bases and J by 1 base, with 12 bases between them. CDR1 is MNHEY, CDR2 SMNVEV, per germline (reference sequence). There are 14 residues in the CDR3. Here the CDR3 DNA reads TGTGCCAGCAGTCGTAGGGCCCAGTCCTACGAGCAGTACTTC. It yields the protein CASSRRAQSYEQYF.

The genes are TRBV7-2 and TRBJ2-2; no definite D call. Germline V lookup: CDR1 SGHTA, CDR2 FQGNSA. This CDR3 spans 12 amino acids. Trimming cost V 4 bases and J 5 bases, with 5 bases left between them. The CDR3 sequence is CASSSRTGELFF. For the CDR3, the DNA is TGTGCCAGCAGCTCACGGACCGGGGAGCTGTTTTTT.